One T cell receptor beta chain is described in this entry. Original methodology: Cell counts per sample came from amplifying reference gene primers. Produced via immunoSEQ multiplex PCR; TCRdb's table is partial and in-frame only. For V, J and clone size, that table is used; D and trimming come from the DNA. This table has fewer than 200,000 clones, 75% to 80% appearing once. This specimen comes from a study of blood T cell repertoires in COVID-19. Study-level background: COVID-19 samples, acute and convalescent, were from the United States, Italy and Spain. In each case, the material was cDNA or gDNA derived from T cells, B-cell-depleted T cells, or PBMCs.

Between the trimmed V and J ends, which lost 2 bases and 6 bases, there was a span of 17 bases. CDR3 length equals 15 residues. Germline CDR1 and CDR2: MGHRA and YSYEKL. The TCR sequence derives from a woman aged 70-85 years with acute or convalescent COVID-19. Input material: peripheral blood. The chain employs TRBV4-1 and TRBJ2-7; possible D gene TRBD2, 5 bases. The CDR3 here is CASSQLAVEGAEQYF. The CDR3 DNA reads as TGCGCCAGCAGCCAATTAGCCGTAGAGGGAGCCGAGCAGTACTTC.